This entry lists 24 T cell receptor beta chains sequenced from one sample in a study of blood T cell repertoires in COVID-19. Measured with immunoSEQ multiplex PCR; TCRdb has only the in-frame clones, and not every one. The sample holds under 250,000 clones, about 89% seen once. The sequenced sample consisted of peripheral blood. These receptors originate from a woman aged 60-75 years who had recovered from COVID-19.

The J gene is TRBJ1-2, the V gene TRBV6-5, with 7 bases that match TRBD1. CDR3 length: 15 residues. J gave up 4 bases and V 6 bases, and 11 bases lay outside the gene matches. Germline V lookup: CDR1 MNHEY, CDR2 SVGAGI. The chain's CDR3 is CASRRDSASFYGYTF. The CDR3 DNA is TGTGCCAGCAGGAGGGACAGCGCTTCATTCTATGGCTACACCTTC.

The chain couples TRBV7-2 to TRBJ1-1; possible D gene TRBD1, 6 bases. The CDR3 consists of 14 residues. Per germline, CDR1 SGHTA and CDR2 FQGNSA. Trimming removed 4 bases from V and 3 bases from J, with 12 bases in between. The CDR3 coding sequence is TGTGCCAGCAGCTCACTGCAGGGGTACACTGAAGCTTTCTTT. Amino acids: CASSSLQGYTEAFF.

The rearrangement links TRBV7-2 to TRBJ1-6; the D gene is possibly TRBD1 (5 bases). CDR3 length equals 17 residues. Per the germline V gene, CDR1 is SGHTA and CDR2 is FQGNSA. V lost 3 bases and J 7 bases, leaving 19 bases between the germline ends. The CDR3 nucleotides are TGTGCCAGCAGCTTTGTAACGGGCAGGGCCGCCAATTCACCCCTCCACTTT. Protein: CASSFVTGRAANSPLHF.

The V gene is TRBV7-2, the J gene TRBJ2-3, with D perhaps TRBD2 (5 bases). V was shortened by 5 bases and J by 2 bases, with 23 bases between the two germline ends. Germline lookup yields CDR1 SGHTA and CDR2 FQGNSA. The CDR3 is made up of 18 amino acids. CDR3 bases: TGTGCCAGCAGCACACCCCCTGGGCGGGCGCCTTCCACAGATACGCAGTATTTT. It codes for CASSTPPGRAPSTDTQYF.

V is TRBV5-1 and J is TRBJ1-1, with 9 positions matching TRBD1. V shed 4 bases, J shed 3 bases, and the junction held 4 bases outside the gene matches. The CDR3 extends over 14 amino acids. From germline, CDR1 is SGHRS and CDR2 YFSETQ. CDR3 sequence: CASSMGQGDTEAFF. Written as DNA, the CDR3 is TGCGCCAGCAGCATGGGACAGGGAGACACTGAAGCTTTCTTT.

J is TRBJ2-5 and V is TRBV7-3; the D gene is possibly TRBD2 (6 bases). V lost 3 bases and J lost 2, with 13 bases in between. The CDR3 runs to 15 residues. CDR1 is SGHTA and CDR2 is FQGTGA in the germline V gene. The CDR3 nucleotides are TGTGCCAGCAGCTTTTCAGGGAGCGGGCAAGAGACCCAGTACTTC. It codes for CASSFSGSGQETQYF.

V is TRBV28 and J is TRBJ1-1; D unresolved. Germline loops: CDR1 MDHEN, CDR2 SYDVKM. The CDR3 runs to 11 residues. The V end lost 2 bases, the J end lost 8 bases, and 6 bases lay between the germline ends. The CDR3 region is CASSLTEEAFF. The DNA for the CDR3 is TGTGCCAGCAGTTTAACAGAAGAAGCTTTCTTT.

The V gene is TRBV4-2, the J gene TRBJ2-7; tentatively, D is TRBD1 (6 bases). The CDR3 runs to 15 residues. Per the germline V gene, CDR1 is LGHNA and CDR2 is YNFKEQ. Deletions cut 0 bases from V and 4 bases from J, with 13 bases between. CDR3 region: CASSQERYRAYEQYF. The CDR3, as DNA: TGTGCCAGCAGCCAAGAAAGGTACAGGGCTTACGAGCAGTACTTC.

The V call is TRBV27, the J call TRBJ2-5, with TRBD2 as a possible D gene (5 bases). Between the trimmed V and J ends, which lost 3 bases and 5 bases, there was a span of 16 bases. Germline V lookup: CDR1 MNHEY, CDR2 SMNVEV (reference sequence). This CDR3 has 15 amino acids. The CDR3 region has the DNA TGTGCCAGCAGTTTCCGGGGTCCTCCCCAGGAGACCCAGTACTTC. Protein sequence: CASSFRGPPQETQYF.

J is TRBJ1-5 and V is TRBV12-3 or TRBV12-4; D call uncertain. This CDR3 spans 12 amino acids. The ends were cut back, 3 bases at V and 7 bases at J, with 7 bases in the middle. As DNA, the CDR3 is TGTGCCAGCAGTTTCGGCGGGCAGCCCCAGCATTTT. It yields the protein CASSFGGQPQHF.

The chain uses TRBV7-2 and TRBJ1-3; 10 bases line up with TRBD1. The CDR3 consists of 16 residues. With V trimmed by 6 bases and J by 2 bases, 7 bases remained unmatched. The germline gives CDR1 SGHTA, CDR2 FQGNSA. In nucleotides, the CDR3 is TGTGCCAGCAGTCAAGCCGGGACAGGGGCTGGAAACACCATATATTTT. Protein product: CASSQAGTGAGNTIYF.

This chain links TRBV7-2 with TRBJ2-7; tentative D call: TRBD2 (5 bases). This CDR3 is 13 amino acids long. CDR1 and CDR2 (germline): SGHTA, FQGNSA. The germline V and J ends were trimmed by 1 base and 5 bases, with 9 bases remaining between them. CDR3 in amino acids: CASSLVYGNEQYF. As DNA, the CDR3 is TGTGCCAGCAGCTTAGTGTACGGGAACGAGCAGTACTTC.

This clone was detected a few times. CDR3 nucleotide sequence: TGTGCCAGCAGTGAAGAAACGGGGTACTATGGCTACACCTTC. Translated, it gives CASSEETGYYGYTF. The J gene is TRBJ1-2, the V gene TRBV6-1; D unclear. The CDR3 is 14 amino acids. Germline lookup yields CDR1 MNHNS and CDR2 SASEGT. V was clipped by 1 base and J by 3 bases, with 9 bases between them.

The genes are TRBV9 and TRBJ1-2, with 7 bases lining up with TRBD1. After removal of 4 bases from V and 2 bases from J, the junction contained 8 bases not matched to a gene. Looked up from germline, CDR1 is SGDLS and CDR2 is YYNGEE. The CDR3 totals 15 residues. CDR3 amino acids: CASSPEGQNNYGYTF. CDR3 bases: TGTGCCAGCAGCCCAGAGGGACAGAACAACTATGGCTACACCTTC.

In its sample, this clone was seen a few times. CDR3 nucleotides: TGTGCCAGCAGTGTCCTAGACCTATTCTCTAACACCGGGGAGCTGTTTTTT. It yields the protein CASSVLDLFSNTGELFF. V gene TRBV28 combines with J gene TRBJ2-2; D gene ambiguous. From germline, CDR1 is MDHEN and CDR2 SYDVKM. The CDR3 is made up of 17 amino acids. V was pared by 5 bases and J by 2 bases, with 18 bases between.

This chain links TRBV19 with TRBJ2-3, with TRBD2 identical over 14 bases. Looked up from germline, CDR1 is LNHDA and CDR2 is SQIVND (reference sequence). Unmatched junction bases numbered 8, after V lost 6 bases and J lost 6 bases. The CDR3 covers 16 residues. CDR3 in amino acids: CASRSRGLAGGDTQYF. The CDR3 DNA reads as TGTGCCAGTAGATCTCGTGGACTAGCGGGGGGTGATACGCAGTATTTT.

The chain has TRBV4-2 and TRBJ2-3, with TRBD2 matching over 11 bases. V was clipped by 5 bases and J by 2 bases; unmatched bases: 6. The CDR3 is 16 residues long. Germline values: CDR1 LGHNA, CDR2 YNFKEQ. The CDR3 sequence is CASSTTSGADTDTQYF. The CDR3 DNA reads TGTGCCAGCAGCACGACTAGCGGGGCCGACACAGATACGCAGTATTTT.

CDR3 in DNA: TGTGCCAGCAGCGTACGGGACAGGTCTTGGAATGAGCAGTTCTTC. This translates into CASSVRDRSWNEQFF. This chain joins TRBV7-9 and TRBJ2-1, with 8 bases that match TRBD1. This CDR3 has 15 amino acids. Trimming at V came to 5 bases and at J to 7 bases, leaving 10 bases not matched to a gene. Germline V gives CDR1 SEHNR, CDR2 FQNEAQ (reference sequence).

CDR3 in amino acids: CASSQRDRAYGYTF. The CDR3, as DNA: TGTGCCAGCAGCCAGCGGGACAGGGCCTATGGCTACACCTTC. The rearrangement links TRBV3-1 (or the pseudogene TRBV3-2) to TRBJ1-2, with 9 nucleotides matching TRBD1. CDR3 length: 14 amino acids. Per the germline V gene, CDR1 is LGHDT and CDR2 is YNNKEL (reference sequence). V trimming: 3 bases; J trimming: 4 bases; junction bases outside the gene matches: 3.

The chain has TRBV7-8 and TRBJ2-5, with D perhaps matching TRBD2 (5 bases). The CDR3 spans 15 residues. V was clipped by 5 bases and J by 2 bases, with 15 bases between them. From germline, CDR1 is SGHVS and CDR2 FQNEAQ. The CDR3 loop is CASSPRGQDQETQYF. DNA for the CDR3: TGTGCCAGCAGCCCCAGAGGGCAGGATCAAGAGACCCAGTACTTC.

V is TRBV7-3 and J is TRBJ2-3; TRBD2 aligns across 7 bases. Germline V lookup: CDR1 SGHTA, CDR2 FQGTGA. The CDR3 sequence is 14 residues long. J lost 6 bases, V lost 2 bases, and 5 bases had no gene match. CDR3 in DNA: TGTGCCAGCAGCTTATTACCGGGGGGTGATACGCAGTATTTT. Encoded protein: CASSLLPGGDTQYF.

This chain links TRBV27 with TRBJ2-2; possibly TRBD1 for D (7 bases). Per germline, CDR1 MNHEY and CDR2 SMNVEV (reference sequence). The CDR3 has 16 residues. V lost 6 bases to trimming and J lost 5 bases, with 19 bases between them. The CDR3 region has the DNA TGTGCCAGCAGCACCTTTTCAGGGGGAGGAACCGGGGAGCTGTTTTTT. It specifies CASSTFSGGGTGELFF.

The rearrangement joins TRBV5-1 to TRBJ1-1; D is perhaps TRBD1 (6 bases). Germline lookup yields CDR1 SGHRS and CDR2 YFSETQ. This CDR3 is 14 amino acids long. The germline V and J ends were trimmed by 0 bases and 1 base, with 7 bases remaining between them. In DNA, the CDR3 is TGCGCCAGCAGCTTGGAACAGGGGAACACTGAAGCTTTCTTT. Its protein product is CASSLEQGNTEAFF.

The chain carries TRBV5-1 and TRBJ2-5; a weak D match, TRBD1 (6 bases). Germline CDR1 SGHRS, CDR2 YFSETQ. V was pared by 4 bases and J by 1 base, with 11 bases between. CDR3 length: 14 amino acids. The CDR3 protein is CASSPDRTQETQYF. As DNA, the CDR3 is TGCGCCAGCAGCCCAGACAGGACCCAAGAGACCCAGTACTTC.